These 10 T cell receptor beta chains share one sample of origin, sequenced in a study. Each CDR3 protein gets one entry after TCRdb re-called the 5' RACE reads with MiXCR. This sample has about 64,000 distinct CDR3 sequences, with about 20% found just once. Input material: memory CD4+ T cells sorted from a lymph node. As for subset: memory CD4+ T cells, CD4+CD45RO+CD25-. The receptors were sampled from a female donor with breast cancer.

On this clonotype itself: This may arise from a read error, as a much more abundant clone is one base away. The CDR3 does not end in the conserved phenylalanine or tryptophan, so this is likely a read error. V is TRBV6-5 and J is TRBJ2-7; D is possibly TRBD2 (6 bases). The CDR3 is 15 residues long. Trimming removed 4 bases at V and 3 bases at J, with 16 bases between. Germline CDR1 is MNHEY and CDR2 is SVGAGI. The CDR3 DNA is TGTGCCAGCAGTTTACGACGGACTACCGACTACGAGCAGTACCTC. Translating it yields CASSLRRTTDYEQYL.

The chain carries TRBV20-1 and TRBJ2-3; D not certain. Deletions cut 0 bases from V and 0 bases from J, with 10 bases between. The CDR3 has 15 amino acids. The germline V gene has CDR1 DFQATT and CDR2 SNEGSKA (reference sequence). CDR3 in amino acids: CSARDGLTSTDTQYF. In nucleotides, the CDR3 is TGCAGTGCTAGAGATGGCCTGACTAGCACAGATACGCAGTATTTT.

Only a few counts were recorded for this clonotype. The chain combines TRBV6-5 with TRBJ1-6; possibly TRBD1 for D (6 bases). The CDR3 totals 14 residues. V lost 5 bases to trimming and J lost 10 bases, with 15 bases between them. The germline V gene has CDR1 MNHEY and CDR2 SVGAGI. The DNA of the CDR3 is TGTGCCAGCAGTGAAACAGGGTGGCGATCACCCCTCCACTTT. Translating gives CASSETGWRSPLHF.

As for this clonotype: A read error is possible here, since a much larger clone lies one base away. This chain connects TRBV5-1 to TRBJ2-5; possibly TRBD1 for D (6 bases). Trimming stripped 4 bases from V and 1 base from J, with 14 bases between. The CDR3 length is 15 residues. Germline loops: CDR1 SGHRS, CDR2 YFSETQ. This CDR3 is CASSMKGQIQETQYF. CDR3 coding DNA: TGCGCCAGCAGCATGAAAGGACAGATCCAAGAGACCCAGTACTTC.

This chain joins TRBV7-2 and TRBJ2-7; 8 bases are a match to TRBD2. Germline CDR1 reads SGHTA; CDR2 reads FQGNSA. There are 14 residues in the CDR3. After removal of 5 bases from V and 6 bases from J, the junction contained 9 bases not matched to a gene. DNA for the CDR3: TGTGCCAGCAGCCCTAATGGACTAGCCGGCGAGCAGTACTTC. Translation: CASSPNGLAGEQYF.

The rearrangement links TRBV5-1 to TRBJ2-1; no reliable D call. V shed 7 bases and J shed 4 bases, with 15 bases lying between them. In germline, CDR1 is SGHRS, CDR2 YFSETQ. The CDR3 covers 14 residues. The DNA of the CDR3 is TGCGCCAGCCGTGGTGGTGTGGGGTACAATGAGCAGTTCTTC. It encodes CASRGGVGYNEQFF.

The sample holds many counts of this clonotype. The chain carries TRBV5-5 and TRBJ2-3, with unresolved D. Germline V CDR1 and CDR2: SGHKS, YYEKEE (reference sequence). The CDR3 totals 13 residues. V was trimmed by 4 bases and J by 1 base, leaving 7 bases between them. The CDR3 protein is CASSTDRTDTQYF. In DNA, the CDR3 is TGTGCCAGCAGCACGGATCGCACAGATACGCAGTATTTT.

This clonotype has only a few counts. The rearrangement uses TRBV5-6 and TRBJ1-4; 8 bases agree with TRBD1. This CDR3 is 13 amino acids long. The germline V gene encodes CDR1 SGHDT and CDR2 YYEEEE. V dropped 2 bases and J dropped 8; count of bases not matched to a gene: 2. CDR3 residues: CASSFRGQEKLFF. The CDR3 DNA sequence: TGTGCCAGCAGCTTCAGGGGGCAAGAAAAACTGTTTTTT.

This clonotype was observed many times. The J gene is TRBJ1-2, the V gene TRBV7-9; weak D call: TRBD1 (6 bases). The CDR3 contains 15 residues. Trimming removed 1 base from V and 4 bases from J, with 13 bases in between. CDR1 is SEHNR and CDR2 is FQNEAQ in the germline V gene (reference sequence). The CDR3 region is CASSLERQALYGYTF. The CDR3 coding sequence is TGTGCCAGCAGCTTAGAGAGACAGGCCCTCTATGGCTACACCTTC.

This clonotype was recorded at least ten times. This chain uses TRBV6-5 with TRBJ1-3; TRBD1 is a possible D gene (6 bases). The CDR3 runs 16 residues. V shed 5 bases and J shed 0 bases, with 14 bases lying between them. Germline assignment: CDR1 MNHEY and CDR2 SVGAGI. The CDR3 is CASSPGQSSSGNTIYF. Here the CDR3 DNA reads TGTGCCAGCAGTCCAGGACAGTCCAGCTCTGGAAACACCATATATTTT.